The source of this T cell receptor (beta chain) is a study of CD8 T cells in ankylosing spondylitis. This clonotype was found a few times. CDR1 is MRHNA and CDR2 is SNTAGT in the germline V gene. The CDR3 contains 17 residues. J lost 4 bases, V lost 5 bases, and 13 bases had no gene match. MiXCR, run by TCRdb on the 5' RACE reads, gives a single entry per CDR3 protein. The data contain 270,000 or so distinct CDR3 sequences, about 18% of them singletons. The material sequenced was blood, either unsorted or a sorted T cell fraction (not recorded which). The TCR comes from a male donor with ankylosing spondylitis or in good health (not recorded which). The chain couples TRBV6-4 to TRBJ2-1; 8 bases align to TRBD2. CDR3 in amino acids: CASSLLEASGPYNEQFF. The CDR3 DNA reads TGTGCCAGCAGTCTCCTGGAGGCTAGCGGGCCTTACAATGAGCAGTTCTTC.